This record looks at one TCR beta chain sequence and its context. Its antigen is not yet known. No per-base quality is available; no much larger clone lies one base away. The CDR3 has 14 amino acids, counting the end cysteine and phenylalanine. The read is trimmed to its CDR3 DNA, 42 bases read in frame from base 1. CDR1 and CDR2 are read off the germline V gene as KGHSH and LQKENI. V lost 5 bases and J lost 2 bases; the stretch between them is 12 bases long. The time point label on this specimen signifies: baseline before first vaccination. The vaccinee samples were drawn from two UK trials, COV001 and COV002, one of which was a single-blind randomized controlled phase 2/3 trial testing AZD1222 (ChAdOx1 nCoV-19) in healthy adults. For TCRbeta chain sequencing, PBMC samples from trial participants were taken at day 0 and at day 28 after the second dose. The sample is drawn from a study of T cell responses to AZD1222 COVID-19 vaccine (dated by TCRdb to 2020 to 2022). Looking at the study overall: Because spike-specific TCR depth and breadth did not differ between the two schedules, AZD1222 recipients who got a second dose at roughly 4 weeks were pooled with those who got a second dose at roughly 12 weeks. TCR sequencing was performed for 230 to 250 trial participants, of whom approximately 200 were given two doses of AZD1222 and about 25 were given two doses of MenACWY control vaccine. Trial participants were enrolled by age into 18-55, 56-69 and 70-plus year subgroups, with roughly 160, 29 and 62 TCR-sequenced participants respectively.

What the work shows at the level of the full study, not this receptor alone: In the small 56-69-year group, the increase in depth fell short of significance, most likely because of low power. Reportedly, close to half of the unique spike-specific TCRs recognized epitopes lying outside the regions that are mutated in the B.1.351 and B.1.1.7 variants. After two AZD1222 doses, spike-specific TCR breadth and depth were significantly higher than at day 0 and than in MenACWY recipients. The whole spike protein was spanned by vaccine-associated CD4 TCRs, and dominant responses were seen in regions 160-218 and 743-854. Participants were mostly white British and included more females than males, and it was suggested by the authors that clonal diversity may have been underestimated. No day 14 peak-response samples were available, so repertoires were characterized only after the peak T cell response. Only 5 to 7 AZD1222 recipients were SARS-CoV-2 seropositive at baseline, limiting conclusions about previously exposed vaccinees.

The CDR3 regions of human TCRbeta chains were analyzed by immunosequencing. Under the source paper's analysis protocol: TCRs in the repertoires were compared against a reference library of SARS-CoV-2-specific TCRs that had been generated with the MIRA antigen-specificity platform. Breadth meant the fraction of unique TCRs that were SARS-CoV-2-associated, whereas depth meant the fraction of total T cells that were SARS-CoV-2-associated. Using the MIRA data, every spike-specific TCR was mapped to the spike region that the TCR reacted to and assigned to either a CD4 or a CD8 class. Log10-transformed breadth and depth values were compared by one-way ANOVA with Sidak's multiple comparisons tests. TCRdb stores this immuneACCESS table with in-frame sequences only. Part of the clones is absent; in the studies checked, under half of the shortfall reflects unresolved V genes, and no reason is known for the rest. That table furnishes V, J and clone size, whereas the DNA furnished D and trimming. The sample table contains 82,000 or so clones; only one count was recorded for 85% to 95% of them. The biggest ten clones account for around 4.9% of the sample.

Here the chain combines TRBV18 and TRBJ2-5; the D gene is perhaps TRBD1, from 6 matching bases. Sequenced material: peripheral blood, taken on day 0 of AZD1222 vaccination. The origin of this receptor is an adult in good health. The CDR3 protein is CASSYRDKQETQYF. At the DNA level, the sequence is TGTGCCAGCTCATACCGGGACAAACAAGAGACCCAGTACTTC. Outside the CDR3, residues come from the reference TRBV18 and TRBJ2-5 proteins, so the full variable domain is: NAGVMQNPRHLVRRRGQEARLRCSPMKGHSHVYWYRQLPEEGLKFMVYLQKENIIDESGMPKERFSAEFPKEGPSILRIQQVVRGDSAAYFCASSYRDKQETQYFGPGTRLLVL.